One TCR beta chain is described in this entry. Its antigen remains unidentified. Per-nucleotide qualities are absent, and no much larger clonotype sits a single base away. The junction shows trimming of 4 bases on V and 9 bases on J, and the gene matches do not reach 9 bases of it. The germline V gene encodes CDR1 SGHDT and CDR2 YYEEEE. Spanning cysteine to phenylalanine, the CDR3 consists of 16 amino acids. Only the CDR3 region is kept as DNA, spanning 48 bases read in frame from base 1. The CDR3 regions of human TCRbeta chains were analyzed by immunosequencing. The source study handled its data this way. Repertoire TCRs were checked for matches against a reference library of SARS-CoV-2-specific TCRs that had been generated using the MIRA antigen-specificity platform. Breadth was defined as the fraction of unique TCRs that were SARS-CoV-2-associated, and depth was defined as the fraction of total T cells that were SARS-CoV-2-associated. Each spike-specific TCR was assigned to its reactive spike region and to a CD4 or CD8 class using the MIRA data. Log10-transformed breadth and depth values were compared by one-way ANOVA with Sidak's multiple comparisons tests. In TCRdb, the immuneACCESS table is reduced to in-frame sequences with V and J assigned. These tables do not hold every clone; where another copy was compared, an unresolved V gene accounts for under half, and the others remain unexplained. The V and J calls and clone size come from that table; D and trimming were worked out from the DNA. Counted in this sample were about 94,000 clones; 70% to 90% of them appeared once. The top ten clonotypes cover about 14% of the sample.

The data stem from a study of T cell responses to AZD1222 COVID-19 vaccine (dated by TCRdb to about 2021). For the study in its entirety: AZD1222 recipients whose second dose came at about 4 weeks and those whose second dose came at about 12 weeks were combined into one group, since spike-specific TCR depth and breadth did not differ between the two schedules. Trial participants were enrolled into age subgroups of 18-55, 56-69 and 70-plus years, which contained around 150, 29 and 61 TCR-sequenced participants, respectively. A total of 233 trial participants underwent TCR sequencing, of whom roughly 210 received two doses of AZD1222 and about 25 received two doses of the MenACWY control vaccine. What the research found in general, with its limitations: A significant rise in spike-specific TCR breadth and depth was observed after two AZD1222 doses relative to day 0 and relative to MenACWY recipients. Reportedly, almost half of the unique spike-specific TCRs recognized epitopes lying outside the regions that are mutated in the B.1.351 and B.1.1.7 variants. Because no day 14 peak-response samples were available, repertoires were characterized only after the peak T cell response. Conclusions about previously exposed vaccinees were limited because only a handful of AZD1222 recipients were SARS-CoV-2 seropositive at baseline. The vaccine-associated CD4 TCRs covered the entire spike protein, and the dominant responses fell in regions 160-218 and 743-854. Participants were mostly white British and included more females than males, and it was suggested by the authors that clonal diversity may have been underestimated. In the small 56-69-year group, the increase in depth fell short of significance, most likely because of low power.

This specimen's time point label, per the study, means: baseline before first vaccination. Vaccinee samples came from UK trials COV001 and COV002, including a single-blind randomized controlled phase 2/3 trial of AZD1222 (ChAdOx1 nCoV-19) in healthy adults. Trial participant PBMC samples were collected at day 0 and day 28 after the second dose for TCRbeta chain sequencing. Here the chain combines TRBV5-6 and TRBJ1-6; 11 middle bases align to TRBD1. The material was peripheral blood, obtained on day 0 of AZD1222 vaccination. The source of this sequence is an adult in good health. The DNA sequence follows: TGTGCCAGCAGCATCCGGACAGGGGGCTTTAGTTCACCCCTCCACTTT. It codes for CASSIRTGGFSSPLHF.